These 18 T cell receptor beta chains came from one sample sequenced in a study of OX40 agonist ivuxolimab in advanced cancers. Clones were read by immunoSEQ multiplex PCR, and TCRdb kept only the in-frame ones, dropping some. The sample lists tens of thousands of clones, approximately 89% occurring once. This material consisted of CD4+ or CD8+ T cells sorted from blood, taken in a trial of the OX40 agonist ivuxolimab. The receptors here all came from an adult with an advanced solid tumor such as melanoma, head and neck, liver or kidney cancer.

V gene TRBV4-2 combines with J gene TRBJ2-3; 13 bases are a match to TRBD2. With 2 bases clipped from V and 0 bases from J, the junction kept 20 bases outside the gene matches. Germline V gene lookup returns CDR1 LGHNA and CDR2 YNFKEQ. This CDR3 is built from 23 residues. CDR3 nucleotides: TGTGCCAGCAGCCAACATACTATTCCAAGGACTAGCGGGGGCCTTCCTAGCACAGATACGCAGTATTTT. Protein sequence: CASSQHTIPRTSGGLPSTDTQYF.

In its sample, this clone was seen a few times. The chain employs TRBV5-5 and TRBJ1-6; 10 bases are shared with TRBD1. The CDR3 has 16 residues. V gave up 4 bases and J gave up 8 bases; unmatched junction bases: 9. The germline gives CDR1 SGHKS, CDR2 YYEKEE (reference sequence). The CDR3 DNA reads TGTGCCAGCAGCCCGAGGGACAGGGGACAGGATTCACCCCTCCACTTT. Translation: CASSPRDRGQDSPLHF.

This chain connects TRBV7-9 to TRBJ1-3; D is unclear. The CDR3 is 14 amino acids. The V and J ends lost 1 base and 4 bases respectively, with 8 bases between them. Germline-derived CDR1 and CDR2 are SEHNR and FQNEAQ (reference sequence). CDR3 amino acids: CASSLGTRGNTIYF. The DNA for the CDR3 is TGTGCCAGCAGCTTAGGGACTCGCGGAAACACCATATATTTT. The full variable domain, its missing parts supplied by reference TRBV7-9 and TRBJ1-3, is DTGVSQNPRHKITKRGQNVTFRCDPISEHNRLYWYRQTLGQGPEFLTYFQNEAQLEKSRLLSDRFSAERPKGSFSTLEIQRTEQGDSAMYLCASSLGTRGNTIYFGEGSWLTVV.

The genes are TRBV6-5 and TRBJ2-7; 10 nucleotides match TRBD1. Germline values: CDR1 MNHEY, CDR2 SVGAGI. The CDR3 runs 16 residues. V lost 2 bases and J lost 4; bases outside the gene matches: 8. In DNA form, the CDR3 reads TGTGCCAGCAGTTACCAGACAGGGGGCGTTATGTACGAGCAGTACTTC. It is translated as CASSYQTGGVMYEQYF.

There are a few counts of this clone. The J gene is TRBJ1-1, the V gene TRBV29-1, with D tentatively TRBD1 (5 bases). Trimming took 6 bases from V and 5 from J, leaving 19 bases between them. In germline, CDR1 is SQVTM, CDR2 ANQGSEA. The CDR3 has 14 residues. In DNA form, the CDR3 reads TGCAGCGTCCGGGGCCAACCTGGGGGTACTGAAGCTTTCTTT. This sequence encodes CSVRGQPGGTEAFF. Variable domain in full (rest from reference TRBV29-1 and TRBJ1-1): SAVISQKPSRDICQRGTSLTIQCQVDSQVTMMFWYRQQPGQSLTLIATANQGSEATYESGFVIDKFPISRPNLTFSTLTVSNMSPEDSSIYLCSVRGQPGGTEAFFGQGTRLTVV.

The V gene is TRBV7-2, the J gene TRBJ2-7; D is tentatively TRBD1 or TRBD2 (5 bases each). The CDR3 covers 15 residues. Germline V lookup: CDR1 SGHTA, CDR2 FQGNSA. V was pared by 0 bases and J by 4 bases, with 13 bases between. CDR3 bases: TGTGCCAGCAGCTTAGCGGGGGTGCCCGGGTACGAGCAGTACTTC. This encodes CASSLAGVPGYEQYF.

The V call is TRBV6-5, the J call TRBJ2-3, with D perhaps matching TRBD1 (5 bases). V lost 6 bases and J 2 bases, leaving 9 bases between the germline ends. This CDR3 has 13 residues. In germline, CDR1 is MNHEY, CDR2 SVGAGI. Here the CDR3 reads CASSVTATDTQYF. The CDR3 DNA sequence: TGTGCCAGCAGCGTGACAGCCACAGATACGCAGTATTTT.

The rearrangement joins TRBV12-5 to TRBJ2-1; D might be TRBD1 (5 bases). Per germline, CDR1 LGHNT and CDR2 FRNRAP. V was trimmed by 0 bases and J by 13 bases, leaving 10 bases between them. This CDR3 contains 12 residues. CDR3 in DNA: TGTGCTAGTGGTTTGGTACGACAGAGACAGTTCTTC. It is translated as CASGLVRQRQFF.

V gene TRBV19 combines with J gene TRBJ1-2; weak D call: TRBD1 (6 bases). Trimming took 7 bases from V and 5 from J, leaving 29 bases between them. Germline values: CDR1 LNHDA, CDR2 SQIVND (reference sequence). The CDR3 totals 18 residues. The CDR3 DNA follows: TGTGCCAGTACGCAAGGGGGACGGACAGCGACTAACTTGTATGGCTACACCTTC. It codes for CASTQGGRTATNLYGYTF.

The chain joins TRBV6-5 to TRBJ1-2; TRBD1 matches 7 bases. This CDR3 spans 14 amino acids. Germline values: CDR1 MNHEY, CDR2 SVGAGI. V was pared by 3 bases and J by 5 bases, with 6 bases of the junction left unmatched. The CDR3 loop reads CASSYRGPGYGYTF. CDR3 DNA sequence: TGTGCCAGCAGTTATAGGGGGCCGGGATATGGCTACACCTTC.

The V call is TRBV10-1, the J call TRBJ1-2; unclear D gene. The CDR3 has 13 residues. The V gene's germline CDR1 is WNHNN and CDR2 SYGVQD (reference sequence). V was cut by 0 bases and J by 8 bases, with 10 bases left in between. The CDR3 DNA sequence: TGCGCCAGCAGTGAGTCCACTTCCCAGGGCTACACCTTC. This gives the protein CASSESTSQGYTF.

The gene calls are TRBV6-5 and TRBJ2-7; 8 bases fit TRBD2. Germline V gives CDR1 MNHEY, CDR2 SVGAGI. The CDR3 has 15 amino acids. The V segment lost 8 bases and the J segment 3 bases; nucleotides outside the gene matches: 12. Here the CDR3 DNA reads TGTGCCAGCGGACCCCGGGGGGGGGCAGGCTACGAGCAGTACTTC. Its translation is CASGPRGGAGYEQYF.

This clone was counted a single time. The gene calls are TRBV4-1 and TRBJ2-1; 7 nucleotides line up with TRBD1. Germline V lookup: CDR1 MGHRA, CDR2 YSYEKL. Losses at the gene ends were 4 bases for V and 1 base for J; bases not matched to a gene: 1. This CDR3 has 14 residues. The CDR3 DNA follows: TGCGCCAGCAGCCGGACAGGATCCTACAATGAGCAGTTCTTC. Encoded protein: CASSRTGSYNEQFF.

This chain joins TRBV27 and TRBJ2-7, with TRBD2 matching over 9 bases. Germline V gene data show CDR1 as MNHEY and CDR2 as SMNVEV (reference sequence). The length of the CDR3 is 16 residues. Trimming took 1 base from V and 4 from J; bases not matched to a gene: 8. Here the CDR3 reads CASSLFSGGTIYEQYF. The CDR3 DNA is TGTGCCAGCAGTTTATTCAGCGGGGGGACGATTTACGAGCAGTACTTC.

This sequence joins TRBV4-1 and TRBJ2-7; either TRBD1 or TRBD2 may supply D (5 bases each). This CDR3 is built from 16 residues. Trimming pared 4 bases from V and 2 bases from J, leaving 18 bases between. Germline CDR1 MGHRA, CDR2 YSYEKL. CDR3 nucleotide sequence: TGCGCCAGCAGCCCCACCGGGGCGGAAACTGCCTACGAGCAGTACTTC. Amino acids: CASSPTGAETAYEQYF.

V gene TRBV5-6 combines with J gene TRBJ2-6, with D tentatively TRBD1 (6 bases). The CDR3 length is 16 residues. Trimming removed 4 bases at V and 0 bases at J, with 11 bases between. Germline V CDR1 and CDR2: SGHDT, YYEEEE. The CDR3 sequence is CASSPTGPSGANVLTF. For the CDR3, the DNA is TGTGCCAGCAGCCCGACAGGCCCCTCTGGGGCCAACGTCCTGACTTTC.

The rearrangement links TRBV29-1 to TRBJ2-5; a possible D gene is TRBD1 (5 bases). V gave up 5 bases and J gave up 3 bases, with 13 bases separating them. CDR1 is SQVTM, CDR2 ANQGSEA, per germline. The CDR3 runs 13 residues. Here the CDR3 reads CSVSYRSKETQYF. As DNA, the CDR3 is TGCAGCGTTTCCTACAGGTCCAAAGAGACCCAGTACTTC.

The chain carries TRBV5-1 and TRBJ1-2; 9 bases align to TRBD1. CDR1 SGHRS and CDR2 YFSETQ come from the germline V gene. The CDR3 is made up of 15 amino acids. The trim removed 4 bases at V and 8 bases at J, leaving 12 bases unmatched. Here the CDR3 reads CASSKLPGQGGGYTF. CDR3 bases: TGCGCCAGCAGCAAGCTTCCGGGACAGGGTGGCGGCTACACCTTC.